One and the same sample provided the 20 T cell receptor beta chains below, sequenced in a study of OX40 agonist ivuxolimab in advanced cancers. The repertoire was sequenced with immunoSEQ multiplex PCR; TCRdb's copy has only in-frame clones and lacks some. The sample has approximately 54,000 clones, roughly 90% seen once. The specimen comprised CD4+ or CD8+ T cells sorted from blood, sampled in a trial of the OX40 agonist ivuxolimab. Source of these receptors: an adult with an advanced solid tumor such as melanoma, head and neck, liver or kidney cancer.

The CDR3 protein is CASSNGMNTEAFF. The CDR3 nucleotides are TGTGCCAGCAGCAATGGCATGAACACTGAAGCTTTCTTT. This chain links TRBV7-3 with TRBJ1-1; unclear D gene. V was cut by 5 bases and J by 0 bases, with 7 bases left in between. Germline V gives CDR1 SGHTA, CDR2 FQGTGA. CDR3 size: 13 residues. The variable domain in full, with the rest retrieved from reference TRBV7-3 and TRBJ1-1, is GAGVSQTPSNKVTEKGKYVELRCDPISGHTALYWYRQSLGQGPEFLIYFQGTGAADDSGLPNDRFFAVRPEGSVSTLKIQRTERGDSAVYLCASSNGMNTEAFFGQGTRLTVV.

The genes are TRBV19 and TRBJ1-5; 10 bases fit TRBD1. J gave up 5 bases and V 8 bases, and 3 bases lay outside the gene matches. The CDR3 is 13 amino acids. CDR1 LNHDA and CDR2 SQIVND come from the germline V gene (reference sequence). The CDR3 sequence is CASGQGGHQPQHF. CDR3 DNA sequence: TGTGCCAGTGGACAGGGGGGCCATCAGCCCCAGCATTTT.

This clone was observed a single time. The chain links TRBV6-6 to TRBJ1-2; weak D call: TRBD1 (5 bases). V shed 2 bases and J shed 2 bases, with 9 bases lying between them. The CDR3 sequence is 14 residues long. The germline gives CDR1 MNHNY, CDR2 SVGAGI (reference sequence). This CDR3 is CASSYGGENYGYTF. The CDR3 coding sequence is TGTGCCAGCAGTTACGGGGGAGAGAACTATGGCTACACCTTC.

The chain carries TRBV19 and TRBJ2-2; 7 bases line up with TRBD1. The CDR3 is 14 residues long. After removal of 7 bases from V and 5 bases from J, the junction contained 7 bases not matched to a gene. Germline CDR1 is LNHDA and CDR2 is SQIVND (reference sequence). The CDR3 nucleotides read TGTGCCAGTATAGGGACAGAAAGGACCGGGGAGCTGTTTTTT. It specifies CASIGTERTGELFF.

J is TRBJ2-2 and V is TRBV6-6; D possibly matches TRBD1 or TRBD2 (6 bases each). With 8 bases removed from V and 5 bases from J, the gap between germline ends came to 18 bases. The CDR3 is 15 amino acids. CDR1 and CDR2 from the germline V gene are MNHNY and SVGAGI (reference sequence). The CDR3 bases are TGTGCCAGCCGATCGGGGGCGATGGGGACCGGGGAGCTGTTTTTT. Translated, it gives CASRSGAMGTGELFF.

This chain connects TRBV2 to TRBJ1-2; tentative D call: TRBD1 (6 bases). CDR1 and CDR2 from the germline V gene are SNHLY and FYNNEI. V was trimmed by 7 bases and J by 2 bases, leaving 11 bases between them. The CDR3 loop spans 13 amino acids. The CDR3 coding sequence is TGTGCCAGCAAATTGACAGGCAACTATGGCTACACCTTC. This sequence encodes CASKLTGNYGYTF.

J is TRBJ1-5 and V is TRBV9, with a possible D match to TRBD1 (6 bases). The V gene's germline CDR1 is SGDLS and CDR2 YYNGEE. This CDR3 has 14 residues. With 3 bases removed from V and 6 bases from J, the gap between germline ends came to 13 bases. The CDR3 DNA follows: TGTGCCAGCAGCGCCGGGACAATGAGTCAGCCCCAGCATTTT. It is translated as CASSAGTMSQPQHF.

V gene TRBV9 combines with J gene TRBJ2-7, with D perhaps matching TRBD2 (5 bases). Germline V CDR1 and CDR2: SGDLS, YYNGEE. This CDR3 contains 14 residues. Trimming took off 4 bases at V and 5 bases at J, with 16 bases between the two ends. The chain's CDR3 is CASSPGSGIHEQYF. The CDR3 DNA is TGTGCCAGCAGCCCCGGGTCCGGGATCCACGAGCAGTACTTC. The full variable domain, with the rest looked up from reference TRBV9 and TRBJ2-7, is DSGVTQTPKHLITATGQRVTLRCSPRSGDLSVYWYQQSLDQGLQFLIQYYNGEERAKGNILERFSAQQFPDLHSELNLSSLELGDSALYFCASSPGSGIHEQYFGPGTRLTVT.

CDR3 region: CASSLVGGELFF. The CDR3 DNA is TGTGCCAGCAGCTTAGTGGGGGGGGAGCTGTTTTTT. The chain has TRBV11-2 and TRBJ2-2; D gene ambiguous. V was trimmed by 1 base and J by 8 bases, leaving 5 bases between them. CDR1 is SGHAT, CDR2 FQNNGV, per germline. This CDR3 spans 12 amino acids.

The gene calls are TRBV4-1 and TRBJ2-7; 8 positions match TRBD1. Germline values: CDR1 MGHRA, CDR2 YSYEKL. With V trimmed by 0 bases and J by 4 bases, 5 bases remained unmatched. The CDR3 is made up of 15 amino acids. The CDR3 sequence: CASSQEHWTGYEQYF. The CDR3 region has the DNA TGCGCCAGCAGCCAAGAGCACTGGACAGGGTACGAGCAGTACTTC.

J is TRBJ2-7 and V is TRBV11-1; 10 nucleotides agree with TRBD2. In germline, CDR1 is SGHAT, CDR2 FQDESV (reference sequence). The CDR3 sequence is 15 residues long. V dropped 5 bases and J dropped 5; count of bases not matched to a gene: 9. The DNA for the CDR3 is TGTGCCAGCAGCCACCTTCTAGCGGGAGTCAACGAGCAGTACTTC. This codes for CASSHLLAGVNEQYF.

The chain uses TRBV27 and TRBJ1-2; D is uncertain. Trimming cost V 3 bases and J 8 bases, with 16 bases left between them. There are 14 residues in the CDR3. The germline CDR1 and CDR2 sequences are MNHEY and SMNVEV (reference sequence). The CDR3 DNA reads as TGTGCCAGCAGTTTCGGTTCCGGGAATGGCGGCTACACCTTC. Protein product: CASSFGSGNGGYTF.

The chain combines TRBV27 with TRBJ2-7; 7 bases are a match to TRBD1. Per the germline V gene, CDR1 is MNHEY and CDR2 is SMNVEV (reference sequence). The trim removed 5 bases at V and 2 bases at J, leaving 3 bases unmatched. The CDR3 length is 13 residues. The CDR3, as DNA: TGTGCCAGCAGTGTGGGGACAGCCTACGAGCAGTACTTC. Its protein product is CASSVGTAYEQYF.

This chain joins TRBV10-3 and TRBJ2-1; 9 positions match TRBD2. The CDR3 loop spans 13 amino acids. Germline V gene sequence: CDR1 ENHRY, CDR2 SYGVKD. The V gene end was trimmed by 6 bases and the J gene end by 6 bases; junction bases not matched to a gene: 3. The CDR3 DNA is TGTGCCATCAGCCAAGCGGGGGGCAATGAGCAGTTCTTC. Residues: CAISQAGGNEQFF.

The genes are TRBV27 and TRBJ1-1; a weak D match, TRBD1 (5 bases). The V end was cut by 5 bases, the J end by 1 base, with 17 bases between. CDR1 and CDR2 from the germline V gene are MNHEY and SMNVEV (reference sequence). The CDR3 totals 16 residues. Here the CDR3 reads CASSGFVGDPNTEAFF. The DNA of the CDR3 is TGTGCCAGCAGTGGTTTTGTAGGGGACCCGAACACTGAAGCTTTCTTT.

The chain carries TRBV5-6 and TRBJ2-1, with 9 bases matching TRBD2. V was pared by 0 bases and J by 3 bases, with 4 bases of the junction left unmatched. The CDR3 length is 16 residues. The germline gives CDR1 SGHDT, CDR2 YYEEEE. CDR3 in amino acids: CASSLATSGNYNEQFF. In nucleotides, the CDR3 is TGTGCCAGCAGCTTGGCGACTAGCGGAAACTACAATGAGCAGTTCTTC.

This clone was detected only once. J is TRBJ2-5 and V is TRBV4-1; D is perhaps TRBD2 (5 bases). The tail of the sequence fits TRBJ2-7 better, so the J call may be wrong. Germline V gives CDR1 MGHRA, CDR2 YSYEKL. The length of the CDR3 is 15 residues. CDR3 in DNA: TGCGCCAGCAGCCAAGGGGCGCGGGTCTCCTACGAGCAGTACTTC. The encoded protein is CASSQGARVSYEQYF.

The chain uses TRBV6-1 and TRBJ2-6; D unresolved. This CDR3 region has 14 residues. CDR1 and CDR2 from the germline V gene are MNHNS and SASEGT. Trimming removed 4 bases from V and 4 bases from J, with 8 bases in between. The CDR3 coding sequence is TGTGCCAGCAGTGGTATGGGCGGGGCCAACGTCCTGACTTTC. Residues: CASSGMGGANVLTF.

V usage is TRBV7-9 and J usage is TRBJ1-1; D might be TRBD1 (5 bases). V was pared by 5 bases and J by 1 base, with 14 bases between. The CDR3 sequence is 15 residues long. Germline loops: CDR1 SEHNR, CDR2 FQNEAQ (reference sequence). The CDR3 reads CASSHSKGQNTEAFF. Written as DNA, the CDR3 is TGTGCCAGCAGCCACTCTAAAGGACAGAACACTGAAGCTTTCTTT.

The chain joins TRBV27 to TRBJ2-2; D is ambiguous. The CDR3 covers 14 residues. The germline V and J ends were trimmed by 3 bases and 6 bases, with 11 bases remaining between them. Germline CDR1 reads MNHEY; CDR2 reads SMNVEV (reference sequence). The CDR3 nucleotides are TGTGCCAGCAGTTTTGTAGGAGTTGCCGGGGAGCTGTTTTTT. It is translated as CASSFVGVAGELFF.